This TCR beta chain was identified in a study of early T cells in non-severe SARS-CoV-2 infection. Whole-study context: Sequenced bulk RNA came from whole blood that was unsorted, and chains were unpaired. Points from the study as a whole: Using VDJdb, the matching emphasized anti-spike CD8 responses while missing private and CD4 specificities.

Unique molecular identifiers tagged individual cDNA molecules. Each CDR3 protein is one row after TCRdb ran MiXCR on the 5' RACE reads. Of approximately 45,000 distinct CDR3 sequences listed, approximately 10% were seen once; the top ten hold 9.7%. The germline CDR1 and CDR2 sequences are LGHNA and YSLEER. The CDR3 consists of 14 residues. Deletions cut 1 base from V and 5 bases from J, with 8 bases between. Remarks on this clonotype: The antigen remains unidentified.

The rearrangement joins TRBV4-3 to TRBJ2-2; the D is unclear. The receptor was isolated from an adult who was a healthcare worker with PCR-confirmed SARS-CoV-2 infection or an uninfected control (not recorded which). Sequencing input: whole blood. CDR3 sequence (DNA): TGCGCCAGCAGCCAAGGGCCGGCTACCGGGGAGCTGTTTTTT. It yields the protein CASSQGPATGELFF.